Listed below are T cell receptor beta chains from one sample, sequenced in a study of shared clonotypes between healthy human individuals. Assay used: immunoSEQ multiplex PCR; TCRdb lists only in-frame clones, some missing. The sample has roughly 2 million clones, 90% to 95% seen once. Specimen: naive CD4+ T cells sorted from blood. The receptors derive from a man between 18 and 29 years old in good health. The CDR3 runs from the conserved cysteine through the conserved F or W. Each record gives: clone size, D gene, V gene, J gene, CDR3 protein, CDR3 DNA. The D gene is left open where the match is weak. The size entry is marked missing in some rows and otherwise reads once, few, many or a size class.

abundance: NA
d_gene: TRBD1
v_gene: TRBV18
j_gene: TRBJ2-7
CDR3aa: CASSPSFRDRIFYEQYF
CDR3nt: TGTGCCAGCTCACCATCGTTTCGGGACAGGATCTTCTACGAGCAGTACTTC

abundance: NA
d_gene: TRBD1
v_gene: TRBV7-2
j_gene: TRBJ1-4
CDR3aa: CASSLALQGRGDEKLFF
CDR3nt: TGTGCCAGCAGCTTAGCTCTACAGGGGAGAGGGGATGAAAAACTGTTTTTT

abundance: NA
d_gene: NA
v_gene: TRBV2
j_gene: TRBJ1-4
CDR3aa: CASSIDAGVNEKLFF
CDR3nt: TGTGCCAGCAGCATCGACGCTGGAGTTAATGAAAAACTGTTTTTT

abundance: NA
d_gene: NA
v_gene: TRBV9
j_gene: TRBJ2-5
CDR3aa: CASSVGQGETQYF
CDR3nt: TGTGCCAGCAGCGTAGGGCAGGGAGAGACCCAGTACTTC

abundance: NA
d_gene: NA
v_gene: TRBV19
j_gene: TRBJ1-2
CDR3aa: CASSLMDSFNYGYTF
CDR3nt: TGTGCCAGTAGTCTTATGGACAGCTTTAACTATGGCTACACCTTC

abundance: NA
d_gene: TRBD1
v_gene: TRBV6-6
j_gene: TRBJ2-7
CDR3aa: CASSYSYRGFTYEQYF
CDR3nt: TGTGCCAGCAGTTACTCTTACAGGGGTTTCACCTACGAGCAGTACTTC

abundance: NA
d_gene: TRBD2
v_gene: TRBV7-7
j_gene: TRBJ2-1
CDR3aa: CASSSGTSGGASYNEQFF
CDR3nt: TGTGCTAGCAGCTCAGGGACTAGCGGGGGGGCATCCTACAATGAGCAGTTCTTC

abundance: NA
d_gene: TRBD1
v_gene: TRBV5-1
j_gene: TRBJ1-5
CDR3aa: CASSLATGSNQPQHF
CDR3nt: TGCGCCAGCAGCTTGGCGACAGGGAGCAATCAGCCCCAGCATTTT

abundance: NA
d_gene: TRBD1
v_gene: TRBV2
j_gene: TRBJ1-2
CDR3aa: CASSQQGGGYGYTF
CDR3nt: TGTGCCAGCAGCCAACAGGGGGGTGGGTATGGCTACACCTTC

abundance: once
d_gene: NA
v_gene: TRBV2
j_gene: TRBJ2-3
CDR3aa: CASSAPLGFGPDTQYF
CDR3nt: TGTGCCAGCAGTGCCCCCCTCGGGTTTGGCCCAGATACGCAGTATTTT

abundance: once
d_gene: NA
v_gene: TRBV5-8
j_gene: TRBJ2-1
CDR3aa: CASSLGGRKLYNEQFF
CDR3nt: TGTGCCAGCAGCTTGGGCGGGCGGAAATTATACAATGAGCAGTTCTTC

abundance: NA
d_gene: NA
v_gene: TRBV11-2
j_gene: TRBJ2-2
CDR3aa: CASSLAGNTGELFF
CDR3nt: TGTGCCAGCAGCTTAGCTGGTAACACCGGGGAGCTGTTTTTT

abundance: NA
d_gene: TRBD1
v_gene: TRBV18
j_gene: TRBJ2-7
CDR3aa: CASSPLGQGAHEQYF
CDR3nt: TGTGCCAGCTCACCATTGGGACAGGGGGCCCACGAGCAGTACTTC

abundance: NA
d_gene: TRBD1
v_gene: TRBV27
j_gene: TRBJ1-5
CDR3aa: CASSRQGGQPQHF
CDR3nt: TGTGCCAGCAGCCGACAGGGCGGGCAGCCCCAGCATTTT

abundance: NA
d_gene: NA
v_gene: TRBV11-2
j_gene: TRBJ1-3
CDR3aa: CASSFGRGARGNTIYF
CDR3nt: TGTGCCAGCAGCTTTGGTCGGGGGGCAAGAGGAAACACCATATATTTT

abundance: NA
d_gene: NA
v_gene: TRBV7-2
j_gene: TRBJ2-1
CDR3aa: CASSLAGGPYNEQFF
CDR3nt: TGTGCCAGCAGCTTAGCGGGGGGGCCGTACAATGAGCAGTTCTTC

abundance: NA
d_gene: NA
v_gene: TRBV18
j_gene: TRBJ2-3
CDR3aa: CASSTKAAADTQYF
CDR3nt: TGTGCCAGCTCCACGAAGGCGGCAGCAGATACGCAGTATTTT

abundance: NA
d_gene: TRBD2
v_gene: TRBV18
j_gene: TRBJ2-3
CDR3aa: CASSILRGGTTDTQYF
CDR3nt: TGTGCCAGCTCTATCCTGCGGGGGGGTACCACAGATACGCAGTATTTT

abundance: few
d_gene: NA
v_gene: TRBV2
j_gene: TRBJ1-5
CDR3aa: CASQGGINQPQHF
CDR3nt: TGTGCCAGCCAAGGGGGGATCAATCAGCCCCAGCATTTT

abundance: NA
d_gene: TRBD1
v_gene: TRBV5-1
j_gene: TRBJ1-3
CDR3aa: CASSRGQESSGNTIYF
CDR3nt: TGCGCCAGCAGCCGGGGACAGGAGAGCTCTGGAAACACCATATATTTT

abundance: NA
d_gene: NA
v_gene: TRBV2
j_gene: TRBJ1-1
CDR3aa: CASSAGRSEAFF
CDR3nt: TGTGCCAGCAGTGCAGGAAGGTCTGAAGCTTTCTTT

abundance: once
d_gene: NA
v_gene: TRBV19
j_gene: TRBJ1-1
CDR3aa: CASSKGAGAFF
CDR3nt: TGTGCCAGTAGTAAAGGGGCAGGAGCTTTCTTT

abundance: once
d_gene: NA
v_gene: TRBV6-1
j_gene: TRBJ1-1
CDR3aa: CASSALLLGTEAFF
CDR3nt: TGTGCCAGCAGTGCCCTCCTATTGGGTACTGAAGCTTTCTTT

abundance: NA
d_gene: TRBD2
v_gene: TRBV6-5
j_gene: TRBJ2-5
CDR3aa: CASREGLAAETQYF
CDR3nt: TGTGCCAGCAGGGAGGGACTAGCCGCAGAGACCCAGTACTTC

abundance: NA
d_gene: NA
v_gene: TRBV21-1
j_gene: TRBJ1-6
CDR3aa: CASSKSTATMYNSPLHF
CDR3nt: TGTGCCAGCAGCAAAAGCACCGCGACGATGTATAATTCACCCCTCCACTTT

abundance: NA
d_gene: NA
v_gene: TRBV5-1
j_gene: TRBJ2-2
CDR3aa: CASSLLGLPNTGELFF
CDR3nt: TGCGCCAGCAGCTTGCTTGGACTACCTAACACCGGGGAGCTGTTTTTT

abundance: NA
d_gene: NA
v_gene: TRBV6-6
j_gene: TRBJ1-5
CDR3aa: CASSYPPGGGNQPQHF
CDR3nt: TGTGCCAGCAGTTACCCGCCGGGGGGCGGCAATCAGCCCCAGCATTTT

abundance: NA
d_gene: NA
v_gene: TRBV20-1
j_gene: TRBJ1-5
CDR3aa: CSAVGQPQHF
CDR3nt: TGCAGTGCTGTGGGACAGCCCCAGCATTTT

abundance: NA
d_gene: NA
v_gene: TRBV5-1
j_gene: TRBJ1-1
CDR3aa: CASSLDQGPMNTEAFF
CDR3nt: TGCGCCAGCAGCCTAGACCAGGGGCCAATGAACACTGAAGCTTTCTTT

abundance: NA
d_gene: NA
v_gene: TRBV6-5
j_gene: TRBJ2-7
CDR3aa: CASIQKGGGVYEQYF
CDR3nt: TGTGCCAGCATTCAAAAGGGAGGGGGGGTGTACGAGCAGTACTTC

abundance: NA
d_gene: NA
v_gene: TRBV4-3
j_gene: TRBJ1-6
CDR3aa: CASSQEGGDWSSYNSPLHF
CDR3nt: TGCGCCAGCAGCCAAGAAGGGGGGGACTGGAGCTCCTATAATTCACCCCTCCACTTT

abundance: NA
d_gene: NA
v_gene: TRBV30
j_gene: TRBJ2-3
CDR3aa: CAWSRLTDTQYF
CDR3nt: TGTGCCTGGAGTCGTTTGACAGATACGCAGTATTTT

abundance: NA
d_gene: NA
v_gene: TRBV23-1
j_gene: TRBJ2-7
CDR3aa: CASSRAGVDYEQYF
CDR3nt: TGCGCCAGCAGTCGAGCAGGCGTGGACTACGAGCAGTACTTC

abundance: NA
d_gene: TRBD1
v_gene: TRBV10-3
j_gene: TRBJ2-7
CDR3aa: CAISESGGQGAYEQYF
CDR3nt: TGTGCCATCAGTGAGTCAGGGGGACAGGGGGCCTACGAGCAGTACTTC

abundance: NA
d_gene: NA
v_gene: TRBV5-1
j_gene: TRBJ1-1
CDR3aa: CASSLEPNTEAFF
CDR3nt: TGCGCCAGCAGCTTGGAACCCAACACTGAAGCTTTCTTT

abundance: NA
d_gene: NA
v_gene: TRBV18
j_gene: TRBJ2-4
CDR3aa: CASSLSIAKNIQYF
CDR3nt: TGTGCCAGCTCACTTAGTATAGCCAAAAACATTCAGTACTTC

abundance: once
d_gene: TRBD1
v_gene: TRBV7-2
j_gene: TRBJ1-2
CDR3aa: CASGTGGSYGYTF
CDR3nt: TGTGCCAGCGGAACAGGGGGGAGTTATGGCTACACCTTC

abundance: NA
d_gene: TRBD2
v_gene: TRBV11-3
j_gene: TRBJ2-5
CDR3aa: CASSFSGRVGETQYF
CDR3nt: TGTGCCAGCAGCTTCAGCGGGAGGGTAGGGGAGACCCAGTACTTC

abundance: NA
d_gene: NA
v_gene: TRBV4-1
j_gene: TRBJ1-2
CDR3aa: CASSQPLTANYGYTF
CDR3nt: TGCGCCAGCAGCCAACCTTTGACCGCGAACTATGGCTACACCTTC

abundance: NA
d_gene: TRBD2
v_gene: TRBV4-3
j_gene: TRBJ2-1
CDR3aa: CASSQDASGRRYEQFF
CDR3nt: TGCGCCAGCAGCCAAGATGCTAGCGGGAGGAGGTATGAGCAGTTCTTC